These 25 T cell receptor beta chains share one sample of origin, sequenced in a study of shared clonotypes between healthy human individuals. Clones were read by immunoSEQ multiplex PCR, and TCRdb kept only the in-frame ones, dropping some. The table lists about 2 million clones, roughly 94% of them singletons. CD45RO-negative CD8 cells positively selected for CCR7 made up the naive population, which excluded terminally differentiated effector memory CD45RA+ cells. Sequenced: naive CD8+ T cells sorted from blood. The receptors were gathered from a man aged 18-30 years in good health.

The chain recombines TRBV30 with TRBJ2-2; TRBD2 aligns across 13 bases. V lost 5 bases, J lost 4 bases, and 1 base stayed unmatched. Germline V gives CDR1 GTSNPN, CDR2 SVGIG (reference sequence). The length of the CDR3 is 14 residues. CDR3 residues: CAWGTSGITGELFF. The CDR3 DNA reads as TGTGCCTGGGGGACTAGCGGGATCACCGGGGAGCTGTTTTTT.

The chain links TRBV27 to TRBJ1-2, with 8 positions matching TRBD1. Germline V gene data show CDR1 as MNHEY and CDR2 as SMNVEV (reference sequence). This CDR3 comprises 13 residues. Trimming cost V 3 bases and J 8 bases; bases outside gene matches: 5. CDR3 bases: TGTGCCAGCAGTTTGACAGGGGCAGTCGGCTACACCTTC. It yields the protein CASSLTGAVGYTF.

This clone was counted once. V and J are TRBV27 and TRBJ2-2; 12 positions match TRBD2. J gave up 0 bases and V 4 bases, and 3 bases lay outside the gene matches. The germline V gene encodes CDR1 MNHEY and CDR2 SMNVEV (reference sequence). CDR3 length equals 17 residues. CDR3 residues: CASSWTSGATNTGELFF. CDR3 coding DNA: TGTGCCAGCAGTTGGACTAGCGGGGCCACGAACACCGGGGAGCTGTTTTTT.

A word on this clone: The sample carries other DNA sequences with the same CDR3. V usage is TRBV4-1 and J usage is TRBJ2-7; D call uncertain. This CDR3 contains 13 residues. Per germline, CDR1 MGHRA and CDR2 YSYEKL. The V and J ends lost 1 base and 5 bases respectively, with 9 bases between them. The CDR3 is CASSQVGNHEQYF. The CDR3, as DNA: TGCGCCAGCAGCCAAGTAGGGAACCACGAGCAGTACTTC.

This clone came up once. The chain carries TRBV11-2 and TRBJ1-2; D gene uncertain. Germline CDR1 and CDR2: SGHAT and FQNNGV. This CDR3 region has 17 residues. Trimming took off 5 bases at V and 8 bases at J, with 27 bases between the two ends. CDR3 nucleotide sequence: TGTGCCAGCAGCCTGCGACATACTCCTCTCTTAATGGAGGGCTACACCTTC. Translated, it gives CASSLRHTPLLMEGYTF.

The rearrangement links TRBV11-2 to TRBJ2-1; 7 nucleotides match TRBD2. The junction had 13 bases not matched to a gene; V was cut back by 0 bases and J by 8 bases. Looked up from germline, CDR1 is SGHAT and CDR2 is FQNNGV. The CDR3 has 17 amino acids. The CDR3: CASSLETAGTSTDEQFF. The CDR3 DNA reads TGTGCCAGCAGCTTAGAGACAGCGGGAACGTCTACAGATGAGCAGTTCTTC.

This clone occurred once. The gene calls are TRBV2 and TRBJ2-7; D unresolved. CDR1 is SNHLY, CDR2 FYNNEI, per germline. Trimming removed 5 bases at V and 3 bases at J, with 8 bases between. The CDR3 has 12 amino acids. CDR3 nucleotides: TGTGCCAGCAGTTTTGGCCGCTACGAGCAGTACTTC. It codes for CASSFGRYEQYF.

The rearrangement links TRBV9 to TRBJ1-3; a possible D gene is TRBD1 (5 bases). The germline gives CDR1 SGDLS, CDR2 YYNGEE. The CDR3 is 16 amino acids. V dropped 3 bases and J dropped 0 bases, with 13 bases sitting between them. CDR3 sequence: CASSASGPSSGNTIYF. DNA of the CDR3: TGTGCCAGCAGCGCCTCGGGACCGAGCTCTGGAAACACCATATATTTT. The full variable domain, completed using reference TRBV9 and TRBJ1-3, is DSGVTQTPKHLITATGQRVTLRCSPRSGDLSVYWYQQSLDQGLQFLIQYYNGEERAKGNILERFSAQQFPDLHSELNLSSLELGDSALYFCASSASGPSSGNTIYFGEGSWLTVV.

This rearrangement joins TRBV15 to TRBJ1-3; D is perhaps TRBD1 (6 bases). The V and J ends lost 0 bases and 0 bases respectively, with 18 bases between them. The CDR3 extends over 19 amino acids. CDR1 is LNHNV and CDR2 is YYDKDF in the germline V gene (reference sequence). The CDR3 nucleotides read TGTGCCACCAGCAGAGATGTTCAGGACAGTGATACCTCTGGAAACACCATATATTTT. Its protein product is CATSRDVQDSDTSGNTIYF.

To note about this clone: Other DNA sequences of this sample code for an identical CDR3. The CDR3 sequence: CASSLGQGLNTEAFF. DNA for the CDR3: TGTGCCAGCAGTTTGGGACAGGGTTTGAACACTGAAGCTTTCTTT. This chain joins TRBV27 and TRBJ1-1, with 9 positions matching TRBD1. Germline trimming cut 3 bases from V and 0 bases from J; bases unmatched to any gene: 2. Germline loops: CDR1 MNHEY, CDR2 SMNVEV (reference sequence). The CDR3 runs 15 residues.

CDR3 coding DNA: TGTGCCAGCAGCAAGGGTCCAGGCGGCACAGATACGCAGTATTTT. Residues: CASSKGPGGTDTQYF. This chain joins TRBV21-1 and TRBJ2-3; the DNA was not compared with TRBD1, the D call given in the table. TRBV21-1 is tagged as a pseudogene. The CDR3 totals 15 residues.

A word on this clone: This sample includes further DNA sequences coding for the same CDR3. The chain uses TRBV25-1 and TRBJ1-1, with unresolved D. With 1 base removed from V and 4 bases from J, the gap between germline ends came to 7 bases. The germline CDR1 and CDR2 sequences are MGHDK and SYGVNS. The CDR3 extends over 13 amino acids. CDR3 sequence reads: CASSELGGTEAFF. CDR3 DNA sequence: TGTGCCAGCAGTGAATTGGGTGGCACTGAAGCTTTCTTT.

The V gene is TRBV11-1, the J gene TRBJ1-6; D not certain. The germline V and J ends were trimmed by 1 base and 7 bases, with 5 bases remaining between them. CDR1 is SGHAT, CDR2 FQDESV, per germline (reference sequence). This CDR3 comprises 13 residues. This CDR3 is CASSLEMNSPLHF. For the CDR3, the DNA is TGTGCCAGCAGCTTAGAGATGAATTCACCCCTCCACTTT.

The V and J genes are TRBV5-1 and TRBJ2-1; D gene ambiguous. CDR1 SGHRS and CDR2 YFSETQ come from the germline V gene. CDR3 length: 15 residues. V lost 0 bases and J lost 6, with 13 bases in between. The CDR3 nucleotides are TGCGCCAGCAGCTTGGGTTGGGTGACGACCAATGAGCAGTTCTTC. Translated: CASSLGWVTTNEQFF.

V and J are TRBV9 and TRBJ2-7; 8 positions match TRBD1. The V and J ends lost 1 base and 3 bases, in that order; junction bases with no gene match: 6. The germline V gene encodes CDR1 SGDLS and CDR2 YYNGEE. The CDR3 spans 15 residues. CDR3 bases: TGTGCCAGCAGCGTATCTCAGGGGGCGGGCTACGAGCAGTACTTC. This gives the protein CASSVSQGAGYEQYF.

V is TRBV30 and J is TRBJ2-3; 9 bases are a match to TRBD2. The germline gives CDR1 GTSNPN, CDR2 SVGIG (reference sequence). J gave up 1 base and V 0 bases, and 2 bases lay outside the gene matches. The CDR3 loop spans 15 amino acids. The CDR3 here is CAWSVIAGGTDTQYF. DNA for the CDR3: TGTGCCTGGAGTGTTATAGCGGGGGGCACAGATACGCAGTATTTT.

The chain couples TRBV4-3 to TRBJ1-2; 7 nucleotides align to TRBD1. In germline, CDR1 is LGHNA, CDR2 YSLEER. V trimming: 3 bases; J trimming: 7 bases; junction bases outside the gene matches: 5. This CDR3 comprises 13 residues. CDR3 in DNA: TGCGCCAGCAGCCAGGAGGGGGCGGGTGGCTACACCTTC. It codes for CASSQEGAGGYTF.

J is TRBJ1-2 and V is TRBV11-2, with 9 bases fitting TRBD1. CDR1 is SGHAT, CDR2 FQNNGV, per germline. V lost 5 bases to trimming and J lost 5 bases; unmatched junction nucleotides: 6. This CDR3 region has 14 residues. The CDR3 DNA sequence: TGTGCCAGCAGCCACACAGGGGGCGATTATGGCTACACCTTC. Translating it yields CASSHTGGDYGYTF.

The chain couples TRBV6-4 to TRBJ2-5; D remains ambiguous. V was clipped by 3 bases and J by 7 bases, with 15 bases between them. This CDR3 has 14 amino acids. Germline V gene data show CDR1 as MRHNA and CDR2 as SNTAGT. This CDR3 is CASSDALFFGTQYF. The CDR3 coding sequence is TGTGCCAGCAGTGATGCCCTCTTCTTTGGGACCCAGTACTTC.

V and J are TRBV6-6 and TRBJ2-7; D tentatively reads TRBD1 or TRBD2 (5 bases each). Germline CDR1 is MNHNY and CDR2 is SVGAGI (reference sequence). Trimming removed 8 bases from V and 4 bases from J, with 15 bases in between. The CDR3 extends over 13 amino acids. CDR3 DNA: TGTGCCAGCGGGGACGGATCCAATTACGAGCAGTACTTC. Protein product: CASGDGSNYEQYF.

This clone was seen once. In DNA form, the CDR3 reads TGTGCCAGCAGCTTTAGGAGCGGGGGCTACGAGCAGTACTTC. Translating gives CASSFRSGGYEQYF. The rearrangement joins TRBV7-8 to TRBJ2-7, with TRBD2 matching over 8 bases. The CDR3 length is 14 residues. V dropped 3 bases and J dropped 3; count of bases not matched to a gene: 4. CDR1 SGHVS and CDR2 FQNEAQ come from the germline V gene.

The chain is built from TRBV7-6 and TRBJ2-1, with 8 bases that match TRBD2. CDR3 length: 13 residues. Germline loops: CDR1 SGHVS, CDR2 FNYEAQ. J gave up 4 bases and V 5 bases, and 1 base lay outside the gene matches. This CDR3 reads CASSPGGYNEQFF. The CDR3 DNA is TGTGCCAGCAGCCCGGGGGGGTACAATGAGCAGTTCTTC.

V is TRBV2 and J is TRBJ1-1; no reliable D call. The CDR3 has 12 amino acids. Looked up from germline, CDR1 is SNHLY and CDR2 is FYNNEI. The V end was cut by 2 bases, the J end by 5 bases, with 6 bases between. For the CDR3, the DNA is TGTGCCAGCAGTGAATGGAGGACTGAAGCTTTCTTT. Translation gives CASSEWRTEAFF.

This clone appeared a single time. Here the CDR3 DNA reads TGTGCCTGGAGTTCCGGGGGGAGGATGAACACTGAAGCTTTCTTT. Amino acids: CAWSSGGRMNTEAFF. The gene calls are TRBV30 and TRBJ1-1; possibly TRBD1 for D (5 bases). Trimming cost V 2 bases and J 0 bases, with 13 bases left between them. From germline, CDR1 is GTSNPN and CDR2 SVGIG (reference sequence). CDR3 length: 15 residues.

The rearrangement joins TRBV23-1 to TRBJ1-2, with 7 bases identical to TRBD1. TRBV23-1 is classed as an ORF, of uncertain function. The CDR3 consists of 12 residues. The trim removed 2 bases at V and 13 bases at J, leaving 7 bases unmatched. The CDR3 nucleotides read TGCGCCAGCAGTCAACCGAAGACAGGGATCACCTTC. Translating gives CASSQPKTGITF.